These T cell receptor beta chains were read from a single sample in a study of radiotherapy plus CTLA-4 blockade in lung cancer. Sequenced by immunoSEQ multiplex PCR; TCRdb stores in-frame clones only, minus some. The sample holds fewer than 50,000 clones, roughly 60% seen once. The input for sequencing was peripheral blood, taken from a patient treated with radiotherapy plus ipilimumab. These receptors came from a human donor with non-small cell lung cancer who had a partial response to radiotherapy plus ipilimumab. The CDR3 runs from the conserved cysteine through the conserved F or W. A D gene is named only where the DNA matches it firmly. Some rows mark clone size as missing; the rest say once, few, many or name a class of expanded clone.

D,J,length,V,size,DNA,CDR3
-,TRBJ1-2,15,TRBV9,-,TGTGCCAGCAGCGATGGGACATCCGAAAGGGATGGCTACACCTTC,CASSDGTSERDGYTF
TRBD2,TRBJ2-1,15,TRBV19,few,TGTGCCAGTACCGTGGGAACTAGCGGATACAATGAGCAGTTCTTC,CASTVGTSGYNEQFF
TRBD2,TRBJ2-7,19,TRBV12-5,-,TGTGCTACCGGGGGGCCCGGTAGTAGCGGGGGGGTCCGGTCTTACGAGCAGTACTTC,CATGGPGSSGGVRSYEQYF
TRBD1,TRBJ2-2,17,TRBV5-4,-,TGTGCCAGCAGCCCAGGGACAGGGGGGGGTCGGACCGGGGAGCTGTTTTTT,CASSPGTGGGRTGELFF
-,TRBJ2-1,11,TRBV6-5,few,TGTGCCAGCAGCTCCCCGGGTGAGCAGTTCTTC,CASSSPGEQFF
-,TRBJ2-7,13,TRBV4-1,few,TGCGCCAGCAGCGCAGGGTTATGGTGGGAGCAGTACTTC,CASSAGLWWEQYF
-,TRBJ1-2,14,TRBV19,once,TGTGCCAGTAGTATGGGACTCCAGAACTATGGCTACACCTTC,CASSMGLQNYGYTF
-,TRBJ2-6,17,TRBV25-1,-,TGTGCCAGCAAATCGTTCCAGGGTGACTCTGGGGCCAACGTCCTGACTTTC,CASKSFQGDSGANVLTF
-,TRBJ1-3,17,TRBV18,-,TGTGCCAGCTCACCTAGGGCCCGGGACAAAGACTCAAACACCATATATTTT,CASSPRARDKDSNTIYF
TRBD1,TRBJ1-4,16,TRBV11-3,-,TGTGCCAGCAGCTTAGTAGAGGGACAGGGTTGTGAAAAACTGTTTTTT,CASSLVEGQGCEKLFF
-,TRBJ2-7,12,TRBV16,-,TGTGCCAGCAGCCAATGGAGCTACGAGCAGTACTTC,CASSQWSYEQYF
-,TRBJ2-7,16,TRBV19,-,TGTGCCAGTAGGCCCCCGGTTGGAGGGCGGATCTACGAGCAGTACTTC,CASRPPVGGRIYEQYF
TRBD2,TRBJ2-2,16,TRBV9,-,TGTGCCAGCAGCGACGTTAGCGGGGGTGAGCCCGGGGAGCTGTTTTTT,CASSDVSGGEPGELFF
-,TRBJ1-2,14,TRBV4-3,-,TGCGCCAGCAGCCAAGATAAGGCGGTGTATGGCTACACCTTC,CASSQDKAVYGYTF
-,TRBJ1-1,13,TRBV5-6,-,TGTGCCAGCAGCCCCCAGGCCCGAGGGGAAGCTTTCTTT,CASSPQARGEAFF
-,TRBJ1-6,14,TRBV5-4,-,TGTGCCAGCAGCTTGGGCGGGGATAATTCACCCCTCCACTTT,CASSLGGDNSPLHF
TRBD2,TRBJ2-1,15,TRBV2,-,TGTGCCAGCAGCCTTATAGCGGGAAGGGGCAATGAGCAGTTCTTC,CASSLIAGRGNEQFF
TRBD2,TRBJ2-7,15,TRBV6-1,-,TGTGCCAGCGAACGGGCTAGCGGGATCTCCTACGAGCAGTACTTC,CASERASGISYEQYF
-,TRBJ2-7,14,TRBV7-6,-,TGTGCCAGCAGCCCAAGTGGGAGCTCCTACGAGCAGTACTTC,CASSPSGSSYEQYF
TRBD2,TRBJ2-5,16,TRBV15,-,TGTGCCACCAGCAGAGACCTGGGCGGGGGGGGTGGGGCCCAGTACTTC,CATSRDLGGGGGAQYF
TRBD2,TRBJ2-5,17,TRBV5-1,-,TGCGCCAGCAGCTTGGCCCCGGCGGGAGGCCCGAGGGGGACCCAGTACTTC,CASSLAPAGGPRGTQYF
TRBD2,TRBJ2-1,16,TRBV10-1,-,TGCGCCAGCAGTGGGCAACCTAGCGGGACCTACAATGAGCAGTTCTTC,CASSGQPSGTYNEQFF
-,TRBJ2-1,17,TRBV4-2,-,TGTGCCAGCAGCCAAGATATAGATGCGGGGCTTTACAATGAGCAGTTCTTC,CASSQDIDAGLYNEQFF
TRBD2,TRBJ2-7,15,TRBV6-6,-,TGTGCCAGCAGTTACGGACTAGCGGGAGTCTACGAGCAGTACTTC,CASSYGLAGVYEQYF
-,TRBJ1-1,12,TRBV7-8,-,TGTGCCAGCAGCTCCCCAGATACGCGGGCTTTCTTT,CASSSPDTRAFF
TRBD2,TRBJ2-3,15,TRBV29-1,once,TGCAGCGTTGAACTAGCGGGGGTCCGCACAGATACGCAGTATTTT,CSVELAGVRTDTQYF
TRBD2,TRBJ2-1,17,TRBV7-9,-,TGTGCCAGCAGCCCGAAGCCCCACAGCGGGAGGCGCAATGAGCAGTTCTTC,CASSPKPHSGRRNEQFF
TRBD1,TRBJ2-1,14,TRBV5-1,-,TGCGCCAGCAGCATGACGGGACAGGGTACTGAGCAGTTCTTC,CASSMTGQGTEQFF
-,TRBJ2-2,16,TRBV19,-,TGTGCCAGTAGTATACCCCACGACGGGGACACCGGGGAGCTGTTTTTT,CASSIPHDGDTGELFF
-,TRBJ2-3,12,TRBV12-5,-,TGTGCTAGTGGTTTGTCCGCAGATACGCAGTATTTT,CASGLSADTQYF
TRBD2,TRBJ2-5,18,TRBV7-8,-,TGTGCCAGCAGCTACGGACTAGCGGGAGGGCCCGTAGGAGAGACCCAGTACTTC,CASSYGLAGGPVGETQYF
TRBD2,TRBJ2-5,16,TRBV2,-,TGTGCCAGCCTGGGACTAGCCTCACGGGGCCAAGAGACCCAGTACTTC,CASLGLASRGQETQYF
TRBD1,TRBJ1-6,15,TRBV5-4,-,TGTGCCAGCAGCCGGGGACAGGGGGCGGATTCACCCCTCCACTTT,CASSRGQGADSPLHF
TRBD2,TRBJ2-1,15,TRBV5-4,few,TGTGCCAGCAGCTTAGGACTAGCCGGCATCAATGAGCAGTTCTTC,CASSLGLAGINEQFF
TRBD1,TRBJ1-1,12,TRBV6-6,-,TGTGCCAGCAGCCCGGACAGGGGGAGAGTTTTCTTT,CASSPDRGRVFF
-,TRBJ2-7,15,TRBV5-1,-,TGCGCCAGCAGCGGAGGTATATTGAGCTCCTACGAGCAGTACTTC,CASSGGILSSYEQYF
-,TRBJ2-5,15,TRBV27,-,TGTGCCAGCAGTTTAACCTCGGGGGGCCTGGAGACCCAGTACTTC,CASSLTSGGLETQYF
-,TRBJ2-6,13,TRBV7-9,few,TGTGCCAGCAGGGCAGGGACAGCCAACGTCCTGACTTTC,CASRAGTANVLTF
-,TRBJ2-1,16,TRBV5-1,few,TGCGCCAGCAGCTTGGGGGGGGACAGAGGAGGCAATGAGCAGTTCTTC,CASSLGGDRGGNEQFF
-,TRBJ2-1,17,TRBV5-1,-,TGCGCCAGCAGTGTTGGTGGTGGGGGCGGATACTACAATGAGCAGTTCTTC,CASSVGGGGGYYNEQFF
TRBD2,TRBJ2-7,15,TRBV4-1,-,TGCGCCAGCAGCCAAATCGGGGGGGGAAATGTCGAGCAGTACTTC,CASSQIGGGNVEQYF
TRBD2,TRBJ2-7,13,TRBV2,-,TGTGCCAGCAGCCGGACTAGCGGAGGAGAGCAGTACTTC,CASSRTSGGEQYF
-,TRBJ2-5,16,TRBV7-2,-,TGTGCCAGCAGCCCCAGGGGGGACTTGGTGGGAGAGACCCAGTACTTC,CASSPRGDLVGETQYF
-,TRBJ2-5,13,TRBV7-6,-,TGTGCCAGCAGTCAGCGACAGTTAGAGACCCAGTACTTC,CASSQRQLETQYF
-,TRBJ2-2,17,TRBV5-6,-,TGTGCCAGCAGCTTGATGTGGATTACAGACAACACCGGGGAGCTGTTTTTT,CASSLMWITDNTGELFF
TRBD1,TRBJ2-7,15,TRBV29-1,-,TGCAGCGTTGAAGTTATAGACAGGGGGCAAAATGAGCAGTACTTC,CSVEVIDRGQNEQYF
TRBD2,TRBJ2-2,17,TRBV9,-,TGTGCCAGCAGGAGACTAGCGGGGGGGCCGTCCGCCGGGGAGCTGTTTTTT,CASRRLAGGPSAGELFF
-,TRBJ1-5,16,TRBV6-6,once,TGTGCCAGCAGTTACCCCGGAGGGGATAGCAATCAGCCCCAGCATTTT,CASSYPGGDSNQPQHF
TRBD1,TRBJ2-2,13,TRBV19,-,TGTGCCAGTGGGACAGGGGCCCCCGGGGAGCTGTTTTTT,CASGTGAPGELFF
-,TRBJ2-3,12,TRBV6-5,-,TGTGCTAGCAAAGCAGGGGAATATACGCAGTATTTT,CASKAGEYTQYF
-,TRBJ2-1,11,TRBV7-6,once,TGTGCCAGCAGCTTCAACAATGAGCAGTTCTTC,CASSFNNEQFF
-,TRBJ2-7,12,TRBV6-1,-,TGTGCCAGCAGGATGAGCTCCTACGAGCAGTACTTC,CASRMSSYEQYF
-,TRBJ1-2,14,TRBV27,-,TGTGCCAGCAGTTTCTCGGGGGGCCTTGAAGGCTACACCTTC,CASSFSGGLEGYTF
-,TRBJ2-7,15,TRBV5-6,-,TGTGCCAGCAGCTTACCGGGTCAGGGCGACGCCGAGCAGTACTTC,CASSLPGQGDAEQYF
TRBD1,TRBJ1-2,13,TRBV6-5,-,TGTGCCAGCAGTCTAACAGGGGACTATGGCTACACCTTC,CASSLTGDYGYTF